The 14 T cell receptor beta chains presented below share a single source sample, sequenced in a study of cytomegalovirus exposure and HLA in healthy donors. PCR involved 60 Vbeta and 13 Jbeta primers. Produced via immunoSEQ multiplex PCR; TCRdb's table is partial and in-frame only. Among 150,000 to 200,000 clones listed, over 60% were seen once. Sequencing was carried out using PBMCs. All receptors come from a woman in her thirties or forties in good health and CMV-seronegative.

The chain couples TRBV7-2 to TRBJ2-3, with 7 positions matching TRBD1. This CDR3 contains 13 residues. Germline CDR1 and CDR2: SGHTA and FQGNSA. V was clipped by 4 bases and J by 3 bases; unmatched bases: 1. CDR3 sequence: CASSSDRTDTQYF. In DNA, the CDR3 is TGTGCCAGCAGCTCGGACAGGACAGATACGCAGTATTTT.

The chain carries TRBV9 and TRBJ2-5; TRBD2 aligns across 12 bases. The CDR3 runs to 18 residues. The germline V gene encodes CDR1 SGDLS and CDR2 YYNGEE. Losses at the gene ends were 2 bases for V and 5 bases for J; bases not matched to a gene: 13. The CDR3 nucleotides are TGTGCCAGCAGCGTGGGGACTAGCGGGTGGGGCTGGGAGGAGACCCAGTACTTC. Its protein product is CASSVGTSGWGWEETQYF.

The gene calls are TRBV4-3 and TRBJ2-3; possibly TRBD1 for D (7 bases). Germline V gives CDR1 LGHNA, CDR2 YSLEER. The CDR3 is made up of 16 amino acids. V was trimmed by 0 bases and J by 6 bases, leaving 16 bases between them. The CDR3, as DNA: TGCGCCAGCAGCCAAGAGACAGGGTTAGGGACTGATACGCAGTATTTT. This translates into CASSQETGLGTDTQYF.

The chain is built from TRBV13 and TRBJ2-6; 8 bases are a match to TRBD1. CDR3 length: 17 amino acids. V dropped 4 bases and J dropped 2; count of bases not matched to a gene: 7. Germline-derived CDR1 and CDR2 are PRHDT and FYEKMQ (reference sequence). CDR3: CASSSRGRWAGANVLTF. For the CDR3, the DNA is TGTGCCAGCAGCTCCAGGGGGCGATGGGCTGGGGCCAACGTCCTGACTTTC.

The J gene is TRBJ1-2, the V gene TRBV27; tentatively, D is TRBD1 (6 bases). Germline-derived CDR1 and CDR2 are MNHEY and SMNVEV (reference sequence). Trimming took 5 bases from V and 4 from J, leaving 23 bases between them. The CDR3 totals 17 residues. CDR3 amino acids: CASSRGVEDRSSYGYTF. CDR3 nucleotides: TGTGCCAGCAGTCGCGGCGTCGAGGACAGATCATCCTATGGCTACACCTTC.

J is TRBJ2-1 and V is TRBV28; a possible D gene is TRBD2 (5 bases). CDR3 length: 12 residues. The ends were cut back, 5 bases at V and 8 bases at J, with 10 bases in the middle. Germline CDR1 reads MDHEN; CDR2 reads SYDVKM. The CDR3: CASSTLRDEQFF. The DNA of the CDR3 is TGTGCCAGCAGTACGCTGCGGGATGAGCAGTTCTTC.

The chain employs TRBV2 and TRBJ2-7; 11 nucleotides match TRBD1. The CDR3 is made up of 15 amino acids. After removal of 10 bases from V and 3 bases from J, the junction contained 11 bases not matched to a gene. CDR1 and CDR2 from the germline V gene are SNHLY and FYNNEI. CDR3 nucleotide sequence: TGTGCCACCAGGGCCGGGACAGGGGGAAACTACGAGCAGTACTTC. Translated: CATRAGTGGNYEQYF.

This clone has only a few counts. The V and J genes are TRBV4-3 and TRBJ2-5; 8 bases map to TRBD2. The CDR3 sequence is 16 residues long. Losses at the gene ends were 0 bases for V and 1 base for J; bases not matched to a gene: 4. Germline V gene lookup returns CDR1 LGHNA and CDR2 YSLEER. The DNA of the CDR3 is TGCGCCAGCAGCCAAGATACGGGAGGGCTCCAAGAGACCCAGTACTTC. It is translated as CASSQDTGGLQETQYF.

The rearrangement links TRBV5-1 to TRBJ2-5; TRBD1 matches 8 bases. This CDR3 is built from 14 residues. V lost 0 bases, J lost 4 bases, and 2 bases stayed unmatched. Germline assignment: CDR1 SGHRS and CDR2 YFSETQ. This CDR3 is CASSLGQGRETQYF. The DNA of the CDR3 is TGCGCCAGCAGCTTGGGACAGGGGAGAGAGACCCAGTACTTC.

The chain has TRBV4-1 and TRBJ1-1; possibly TRBD1 for D (6 bases). The V and J ends lost 0 bases and 1 base respectively, with 9 bases between them. In germline, CDR1 is MGHRA, CDR2 YSYEKL. The CDR3 covers 15 residues. The CDR3 spells CASSQDRGGNTEAFF. The DNA of the CDR3 is TGCGCCAGCAGCCAAGATAGGGGGGGGAACACTGAAGCTTTCTTT.

This clone has a single count. Different DNA sequences within this sample yield the same CDR3. V and J are TRBV7-9 and TRBJ2-7; D is unclear. Trimming removed 1 base at V and 4 bases at J, with 8 bases between. The CDR3 length is 13 residues. Germline CDR1 is SEHNR and CDR2 is FQNEAQ (reference sequence). CDR3 region: CASSLGHLYEQYF. The CDR3 DNA reads as TGTGCCAGCAGCTTAGGACACTTATACGAGCAGTACTTC.

The chain employs TRBV7-2 and TRBJ1-1, with a weak D call TRBD1 (5 bases). Germline V lookup: CDR1 SGHTA, CDR2 FQGNSA. CDR3 size: 13 residues. Trimming took off 4 bases at V and 3 bases at J, with 9 bases between the two ends. The CDR3 loop is CASSSLRDTEAFF. In DNA form, the CDR3 reads TGTGCCAGCAGCTCCCTCAGGGACACTGAAGCTTTCTTT.

The sample holds a few counts of this clone. The genes are TRBV7-9 and TRBJ2-5, with D possibly being TRBD2 (6 bases). V was cut by 5 bases and J by 4 bases, with 23 bases left in between. Germline CDR1 reads SEHNR; CDR2 reads FQNEAQ (reference sequence). The CDR3 runs to 17 residues. The CDR3 DNA is TGTGCCAGCAGCCTTCAGGCTGGGGGAGGCCCCCCAGAGACCCAGTACTTC. Amino acid sequence: CASSLQAGGGPPETQYF.

This clone showed up just once. DNA for the CDR3: TGTGCCAGCAGCGCCCCACCGGGACAGGGGCTTAGTGATACGCAGTATTTT. Its protein is CASSAPPGQGLSDTQYF. The chain has TRBV9 and TRBJ2-3; 10 bases are shared with TRBD1. The junction had 13 bases not matched to a gene; V was cut back by 3 bases and J by 6 bases. CDR3 length: 17 amino acids. CDR1 SGDLS and CDR2 YYNGEE come from the germline V gene.